Listed below are T cell receptor beta chains from one sample, sequenced in a study of PD-1 blockade in mismatch repair-deficient tumors. Assay used: immunoSEQ multiplex PCR; TCRdb lists only in-frame clones, some missing. The sample includes roughly 130,000 clones, 88% seen only once; the top ten take 12%. Sequenced here: peripheral blood, sampled almost 74 weeks after starting pembrolizumab. The receptors were sampled from an adult with mismatch repair-deficient cancer. Both conserved end residues are trimmed from each CDR3.

CDR3 length: 10
V gene: TRBV13
CDR3 protein: ASSYGTAEAF

CDR3 length: 13
V gene: TRBV6-6
CDR3 protein: ASSNPGQRSYEQY

CDR3 length: 11
V gene: TRBV7-8
CDR3 protein: ASSSPGQGAQY

CDR3 length: 13
V gene: TRBV29-1
CDR3 protein: SVVLGLAAYNEQF

CDR3 length: 14
V gene: TRBV5-4
CDR3 protein: ASSLALGRDYYGYT

CDR3 length: 10
V gene: TRBV27
CDR3 protein: ASSLPGDEQF

CDR3 length: 11
V gene: TRBV10-3
CDR3 protein: AISESTRETQY

CDR3 length: 10
V gene: TRBV6-5
CDR3 protein: ASSERGQTQY

CDR3 length: 13
V gene: TRBV6-5
CDR3 protein: ASSYSGGRNNEQF

CDR3 length: 13
V gene: TRBV30
CDR3 protein: AWSVYGRSSYEQY